This is a list of T cell receptor beta chains from one sample in a study of shared clonotypes between healthy human individuals. The method was immunoSEQ multiplex PCR; TCRdb's version includes in-frame clones alone and lacks a portion of them. The sample consists of fewer than 400,000 clones, around 67% of them appearing once. Sequencing input: memory CD4+ T cells sorted from blood. All receptors derive from a man in his thirties or forties in good health. Each CDR3 is given without its conserved first and last residue. Expanded clones are given a class, and other clones once, few, many or no size at all.

abundance	v_gene	j_gene	CDR3aa
-	TRBV5-6	TRBJ2-3	ASSSGQYTDTQY
-	TRBV30	TRBJ1-2	AWAGDGEVTWYGYT
-	TRBV25-1	TRBJ2-2	ASSEWGQGDTGELF
-	TRBV18	TRBJ2-3	ASSPRTSPRVWENS
few	TRBV11-2	TRBJ2-5	ASSNVSGGGETQY
-	TRBV29-1	TRBJ2-1	GGTGGSVHNEQF
-	TRBV28	TRBJ2-5	ASSLYRERETQY
-	TRBV6-1	TRBJ1-1	ASSAVGTEAF
few	TRBV2	TRBJ2-2	ASSVTGYGSTGELF
-	TRBV28	TRBJ2-1	ASSFQGDNNEQF
few	TRBV7-2	TRBJ2-7	ASSVHRDYPPSEQY
-	TRBV27	TRBJ2-1	ASSMGNEQF
-	TRBV10-1	TRBJ2-1	ASGPRGIGSYNEQF
-	TRBV5-1	TRBJ2-5	ASSLAQVQETQY